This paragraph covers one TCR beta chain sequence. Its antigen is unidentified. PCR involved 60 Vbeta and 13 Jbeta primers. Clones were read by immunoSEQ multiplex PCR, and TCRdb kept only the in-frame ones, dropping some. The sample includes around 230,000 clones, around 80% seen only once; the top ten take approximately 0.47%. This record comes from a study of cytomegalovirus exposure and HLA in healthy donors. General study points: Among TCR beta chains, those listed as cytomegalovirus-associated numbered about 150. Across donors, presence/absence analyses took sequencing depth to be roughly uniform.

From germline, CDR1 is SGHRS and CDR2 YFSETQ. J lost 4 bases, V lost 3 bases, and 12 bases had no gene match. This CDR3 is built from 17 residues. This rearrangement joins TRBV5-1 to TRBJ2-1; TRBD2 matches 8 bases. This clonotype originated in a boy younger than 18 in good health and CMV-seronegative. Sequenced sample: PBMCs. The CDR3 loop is CASSSDHRTSRYNEQFF. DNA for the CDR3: TGCGCCAGCAGCTCGGACCATCGGACTAGCCGATACAATGAGCAGTTCTTC. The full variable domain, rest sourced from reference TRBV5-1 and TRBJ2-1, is KAGVTQTPRYLIKTRGQQVTLSCSPISGHRSVSWYQQTPGQGLQFLFEYFSETQRNKGNFPGRFSGRQFSNSRSEMNVSTLELGDSALYLCASSSDHRTSRYNEQFFGPGTRLTVL.